Detailed here is one TCR beta chain. Aged about 6 to 90, donors were systemically healthy Caucasians from Russia. Total RNA extracted from each sample amounted to at least 6 micrograms. A J-beta primer mix and a sample-barcoded 5' primer were used in a second PCR of about 7 to 12 cycles. TCRdb processed the 5' RACE reads anew with MiXCR; each CDR3 protein has one entry. The sample comprises 1.5 million to 2 million distinct CDR3 sequences, almost 35% of which are singletons, and approximately 11% rests with the top ten. These data originate in a study of blood T cells in healthy people across ages. The source is a young woman in good health. What was sequenced was blood.

The CDR3 loop is CASKDTPSSYEQYF. CDR3 DNA: TGTGCCAGTAAGGACACCCCCAGCTCCTACGAGCAGTACTTC. The gene calls are TRBV2 and TRBJ2-7; the D gene is possibly TRBD1 (5 bases). Trimming took off 9 bases at V and 0 bases at J, with 15 bases between the two ends. The CDR3 consists of 14 residues. Germline assignment: CDR1 SNHLY and CDR2 FYNNEI.